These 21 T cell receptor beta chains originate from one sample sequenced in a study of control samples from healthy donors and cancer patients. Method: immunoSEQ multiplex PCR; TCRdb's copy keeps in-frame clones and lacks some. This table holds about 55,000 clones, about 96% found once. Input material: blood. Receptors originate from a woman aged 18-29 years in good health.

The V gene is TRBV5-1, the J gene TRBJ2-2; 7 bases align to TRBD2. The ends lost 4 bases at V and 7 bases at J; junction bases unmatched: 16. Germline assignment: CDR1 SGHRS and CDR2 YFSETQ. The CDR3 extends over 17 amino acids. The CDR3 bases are TGCGCCAGCAGCCCAACCGCGGGACTAAGTCTATTCGGGGAGCTGTTTTTT. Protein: CASSPTAGLSLFGELFF.

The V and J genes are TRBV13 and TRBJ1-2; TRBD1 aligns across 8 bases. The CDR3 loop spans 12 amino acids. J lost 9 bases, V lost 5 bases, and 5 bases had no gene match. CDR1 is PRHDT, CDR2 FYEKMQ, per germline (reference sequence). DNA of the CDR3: TGTGCCAGCAGCCAGCAGGGGGCGAGCTACACCTTC. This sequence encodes CASSQQGASYTF.

The CDR3 loop is CASSLGPGGPYEQFF. Written as DNA, the CDR3 is TGTGCCAGCAGCTTAGGACCAGGGGGCCCTTATGAGCAGTTCTTC. The chain employs TRBV7-3 and TRBJ2-1; 8 bases map to TRBD1. Germline V CDR1 and CDR2: SGHTA, FQGTGA. V was pared by 2 bases and J by 8 bases, with 8 bases of the junction left unmatched. This CDR3 contains 15 residues.

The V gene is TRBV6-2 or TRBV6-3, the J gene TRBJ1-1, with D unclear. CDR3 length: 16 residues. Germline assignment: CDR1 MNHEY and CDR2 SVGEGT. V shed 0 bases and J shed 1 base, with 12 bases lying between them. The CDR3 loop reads CASSYSRSRENTEAFF. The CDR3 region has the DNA TGTGCCAGCAGTTACTCGAGAAGCAGAGAGAACACTGAAGCTTTCTTT.

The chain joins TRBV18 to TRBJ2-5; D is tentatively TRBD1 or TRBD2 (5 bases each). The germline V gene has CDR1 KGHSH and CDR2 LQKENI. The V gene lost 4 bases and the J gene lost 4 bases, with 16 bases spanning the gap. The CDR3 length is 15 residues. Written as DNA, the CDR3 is TGTGCCAGCTCACTATTACCAGCTGGGGGAGAGACCCAGTACTTC. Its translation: CASSLLPAGGETQYF.

CDR3 nucleotides: TGTGCCAGCACGGGTAGCGGGGGGCCCAGGGAGACCCAGTACTTC. Translated, it gives CASTGSGGPRETQYF. The J gene is TRBJ2-5, the V gene TRBV6-6, with TRBD2 matching over 10 bases. The length of the CDR3 is 15 residues. Looked up from germline, CDR1 is MNHNY and CDR2 is SVGAGI (reference sequence). V trimming: 7 bases; J trimming: 5 bases; junction bases outside the gene matches: 10.

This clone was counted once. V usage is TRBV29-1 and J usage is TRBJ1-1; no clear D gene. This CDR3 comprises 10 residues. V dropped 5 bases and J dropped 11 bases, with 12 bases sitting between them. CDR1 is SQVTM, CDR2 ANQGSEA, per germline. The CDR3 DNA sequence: TGCAGCGTTTCCCCCGACGGGGCTTTCTTT. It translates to CSVSPDGAFF.

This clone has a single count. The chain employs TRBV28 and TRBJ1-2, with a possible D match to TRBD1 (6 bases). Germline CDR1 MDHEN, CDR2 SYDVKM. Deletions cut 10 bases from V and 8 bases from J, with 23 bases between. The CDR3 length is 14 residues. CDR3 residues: CATSRYRDSRGYTF. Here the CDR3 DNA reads TGTGCCACCTCTAGATACAGGGACTCGCGGGGCTACACCTTC.

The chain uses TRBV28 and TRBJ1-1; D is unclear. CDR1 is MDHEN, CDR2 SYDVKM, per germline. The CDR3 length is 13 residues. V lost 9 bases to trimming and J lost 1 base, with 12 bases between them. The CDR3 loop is CASSGRGNTEAFF. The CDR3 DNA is TGTGCCAGTTCAGGCAGAGGGAACACTGAAGCTTTCTTT.

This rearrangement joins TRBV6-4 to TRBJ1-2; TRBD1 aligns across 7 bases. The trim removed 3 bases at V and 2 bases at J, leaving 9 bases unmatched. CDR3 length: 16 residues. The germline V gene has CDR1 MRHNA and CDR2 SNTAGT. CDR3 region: CASSEVRGRENYGYTF. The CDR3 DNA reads TGTGCCAGCAGTGAGGTGAGGGGGCGCGAAAACTATGGCTACACCTTC.

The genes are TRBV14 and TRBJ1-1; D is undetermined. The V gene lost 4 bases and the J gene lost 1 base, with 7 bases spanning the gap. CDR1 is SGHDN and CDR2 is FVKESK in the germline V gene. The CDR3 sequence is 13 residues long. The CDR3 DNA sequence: TGTGCCAGCAGCCTCGGAGAGAACACTGAAGCTTTCTTT. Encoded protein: CASSLGENTEAFF.

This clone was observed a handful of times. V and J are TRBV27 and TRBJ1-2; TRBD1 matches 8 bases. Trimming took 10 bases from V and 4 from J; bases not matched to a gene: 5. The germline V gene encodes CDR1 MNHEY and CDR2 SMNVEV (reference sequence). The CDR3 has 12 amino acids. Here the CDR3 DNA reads TGTGCCATCCGGGACAGGATCTATGGCTACACCTTC. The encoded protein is CAIRDRIYGYTF.

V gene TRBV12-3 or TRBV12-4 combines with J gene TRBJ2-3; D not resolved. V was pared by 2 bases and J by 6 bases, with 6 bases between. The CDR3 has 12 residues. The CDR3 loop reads CASSLMGDTQYF. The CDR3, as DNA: TGTGCCAGCAGTTTAATGGGGGATACGCAGTATTTT.

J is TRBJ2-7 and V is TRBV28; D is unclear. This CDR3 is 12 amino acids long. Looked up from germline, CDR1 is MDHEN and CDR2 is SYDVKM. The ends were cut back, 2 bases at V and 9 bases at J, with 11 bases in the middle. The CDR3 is CASSLKSGGQYF. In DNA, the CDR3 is TGTGCCAGCAGTTTAAAATCTGGCGGGCAGTACTTC.

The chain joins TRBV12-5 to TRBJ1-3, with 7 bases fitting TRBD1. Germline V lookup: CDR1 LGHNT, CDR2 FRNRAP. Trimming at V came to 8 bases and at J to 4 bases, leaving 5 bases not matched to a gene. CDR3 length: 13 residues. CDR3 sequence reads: CASSTGVGNTIYF. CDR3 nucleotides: TGTGCTAGTTCTACAGGGGTAGGAAACACCATATATTTT.

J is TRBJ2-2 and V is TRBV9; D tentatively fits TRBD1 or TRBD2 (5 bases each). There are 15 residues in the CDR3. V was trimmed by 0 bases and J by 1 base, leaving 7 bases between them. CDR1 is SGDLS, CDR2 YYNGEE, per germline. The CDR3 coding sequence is TGTGCCAGCAGCGTAGGTGGGGGGAACACCGGGGAGCTGTTTTTT. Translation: CASSVGGGNTGELFF.

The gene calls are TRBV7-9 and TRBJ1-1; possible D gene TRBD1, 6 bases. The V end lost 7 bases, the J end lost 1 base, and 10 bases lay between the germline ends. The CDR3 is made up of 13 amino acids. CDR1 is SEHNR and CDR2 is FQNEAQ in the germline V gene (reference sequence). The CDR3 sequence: CASNPDRNTEAFF. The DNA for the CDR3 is TGTGCCAGCAACCCGGACAGGAACACTGAAGCTTTCTTT.

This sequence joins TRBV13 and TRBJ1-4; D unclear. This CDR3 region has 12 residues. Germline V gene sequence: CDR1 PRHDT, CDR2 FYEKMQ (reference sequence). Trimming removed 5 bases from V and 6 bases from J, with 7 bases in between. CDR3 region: CASSPRHEKLFF. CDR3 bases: TGTGCCAGCAGCCCGAGGCATGAAAAACTGTTTTTT.

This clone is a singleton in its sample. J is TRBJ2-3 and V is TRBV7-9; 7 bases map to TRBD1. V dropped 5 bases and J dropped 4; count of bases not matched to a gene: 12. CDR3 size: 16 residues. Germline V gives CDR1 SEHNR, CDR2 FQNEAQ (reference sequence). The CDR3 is CASSHRQGSGADTQYF. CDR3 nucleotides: TGTGCCAGCAGCCACCGACAGGGAAGTGGGGCAGATACGCAGTATTTT.

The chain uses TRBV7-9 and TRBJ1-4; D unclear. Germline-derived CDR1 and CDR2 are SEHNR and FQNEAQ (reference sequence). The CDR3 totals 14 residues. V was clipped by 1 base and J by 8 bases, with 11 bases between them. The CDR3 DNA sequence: TGTGCCAGCAGCTTAGTGGGCGGGATGGAAAAACTGTTTTTT. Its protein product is CASSLVGGMEKLFF.

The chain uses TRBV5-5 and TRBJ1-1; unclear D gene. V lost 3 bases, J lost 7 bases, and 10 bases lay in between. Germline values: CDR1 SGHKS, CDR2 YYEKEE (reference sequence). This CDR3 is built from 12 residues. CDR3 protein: CASSSGGDEAFF. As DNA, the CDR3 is TGTGCCAGCAGCTCCGGCGGGGATGAAGCTTTCTTT.